A single sample is the source of the 15 T cell receptor beta chains below, sequenced in a study of neurological immune-mediated disorders. One entry per CDR3 protein results from TCRdb running MiXCR on the 5' RACE reads. The sample has about 120,000 distinct CDR3 sequences, about 3.2% seen once. Sequenced input: PBMCs. These TCRs come from a woman aged 30 to 39 with multiple sclerosis.

At least ten counts were recorded for this clonotype. The CDR3 loop reads CASSLYRTGGVEQYF. For the CDR3, the DNA is TGTGCCAGCAGCTTATATAGGACAGGGGGCGTCGAGCAGTACTTC. J is TRBJ2-7 and V is TRBV11-2, with 11 bases fitting TRBD1. CDR1 is SGHAT, CDR2 FQNNGV, per germline. The CDR3 runs to 15 residues. V was clipped by 2 bases and J by 6 bases; unmatched bases: 6. Variable domain in full (rest from reference TRBV11-2 and TRBJ2-7): EAGVAQSPRYKIIEKRQSVAFWCNPISGHATLYWYQQILGQGPKLLIQFQNNGVVDDSQLPKDRFSAERLKGVDSTLKIQPAKLEDSAVYLCASSLYRTGGVEQYFGPGTRLTVT.

This clonotype was counted between two and nine times. The genes are TRBV12-3 or TRBV12-4 and TRBJ2-1, with D tentatively TRBD1 or TRBD2 (5 bases each). Trimming left V 8 bases short and J 1 base short, with 15 bases between. The length of the CDR3 is 15 residues. In DNA, the CDR3 is TGTGCCAGCGGGGGAATGCCTGCATCCTACAATGAGCAGTTCTTC. Residues: CASGGMPASYNEQFF.

This clonotype was counted at least ten times. The V and J genes are TRBV7-2 and TRBJ2-3; D possibly corresponds to TRBD1 (8 bases). Deletions cut 1 base from V and 4 bases from J, with 18 bases between. This CDR3 has 17 residues. Germline V gene lookup returns CDR1 SGHTA and CDR2 FQGNSA. This CDR3 is CASSLEGTGGGSDTQYF. CDR3 DNA sequence: TGTGCCAGCAGCTTAGAGGGAACAGGGGGAGGGTCAGATACGCAGTATTTT. The variable domain in full, completed from reference TRBV7-2 and TRBJ2-3, reads GAGVSQSPSNKVTEKGKDVELRCDPISGHTALYWYRQSLGQGLEFLIYFQGNSAPDKSGLPSDRFSAERTGGSVSTLTIQRTQQEDSAVYLCASSLEGTGGGSDTQYFGPGTRLTVL.

In its sample, this clonotype was seen a few times. The rearrangement links TRBV18 to TRBJ1-2; the D is unclear. Germline CDR1 is KGHSH and CDR2 is LQKENI. The CDR3 sequence is 14 residues long. Trimming pared 5 bases from V and 3 bases from J, leaving 13 bases between. The CDR3 region has the DNA TGTGCCAGCTCAGCGGACGGAACTTACTATGGCTACACCTTC. It specifies CASSADGTYYGYTF.

Many counts were recorded for this clonotype. This chain uses TRBV15 with TRBJ1-1; D ambiguous. Trimming cost V 6 bases and J 0 bases, with 11 bases left between them. This CDR3 is built from 14 residues. The germline CDR1 and CDR2 sequences are LNHNV and YYDKDF (reference sequence). The CDR3 reads CATRGVGVNTEAFF. The CDR3 DNA reads TGTGCCACCAGGGGAGTGGGAGTGAACACTGAAGCTTTCTTT.

This clonotype was counted at least ten times. The V call is TRBV5-1, the J call TRBJ1-6; no clear D gene. V lost 0 bases to trimming and J lost 7 bases, with 8 bases between them. Germline assignment: CDR1 SGHRS and CDR2 YFSETQ. The CDR3 runs to 14 residues. This CDR3 reads CASSLGSLNSPLHF. The CDR3 region has the DNA TGCGCCAGCAGCTTGGGTTCCCTGAATTCACCCCTCCACTTT.

This clonotype was seen ten or more times. The CDR3 DNA follows: TGCGCCAGCAGCTTCGGAGAAATGAACACTGAAGCTTTCTTT. Translating it yields CASSFGEMNTEAFF. This chain connects TRBV5-1 to TRBJ1-1; D unclear. Germline V CDR1 and CDR2: SGHRS, YFSETQ. The CDR3 covers 14 residues. The V gene lost 2 bases and the J gene lost 0 bases, with 8 bases spanning the gap.

This clonotype was recorded at least ten times. The chain has TRBV18 and TRBJ2-2; 8 bases map to TRBD1. The CDR3 sequence is 18 residues long. V shed 6 bases, J shed 0 bases, and the junction held 12 bases outside the gene matches. Germline V gene sequence: CDR1 KGHSH, CDR2 LQKENI. The CDR3 sequence is CASSPTPQGATNTGELFF. DNA for the CDR3: TGTGCCAGCTCCCCTACTCCGCAGGGGGCGACGAACACCGGGGAGCTGTTTTTT.

This clonotype was seen only a few times. The rearrangement joins TRBV21-1 to TRBJ1-2; TRBD1 is taken as the D call from the table, unchecked against the DNA. TRBV21-1 is a recognized pseudogene. The CDR3 runs to 15 residues. As DNA, the CDR3 is TGTGCCAGTAGCAAAGTGCCGGACAGGGACAATGGCTACACCTTC. Its translation: CASSKVPDRDNGYTF.

This clonotype was found many times. V usage is TRBV5-1 and J usage is TRBJ2-6, with D uncertain. Germline values: CDR1 SGHRS, CDR2 YFSETQ. V was trimmed by 0 bases and J by 2 bases, leaving 6 bases between them. The CDR3 contains 15 residues. The CDR3 is CASSLGPTGANVLTF. Here the CDR3 DNA reads TGCGCCAGCAGCTTGGGACCCACTGGGGCCAACGTCCTGACTTTC.

This clonotype was seen many times. V usage is TRBV29-1 and J usage is TRBJ1-1; D is unclear. The CDR3 contains 11 residues. CDR1 SQVTM and CDR2 ANQGSEA come from the germline V gene. Between the trimmed V and J ends, which lost 1 base and 8 bases, there was a span of 8 bases. CDR3 loop: CSVEAPGEAFF. In nucleotides, the CDR3 is TGCAGCGTTGAAGCCCCAGGAGAAGCTTTCTTT.

As regards this clonotype: A much larger clone differs from this one at a single base, so this may be a read error. The genes are TRBV20-1 and TRBJ1-1; 7 nucleotides line up with TRBD1. The J segment lost 1 base and the V segment lost 2 bases, leaving 4 bases of the junction unmatched. Germline V gene data show CDR1 as DFQATT and CDR2 as SNEGSKA (reference sequence). The CDR3 extends over 14 amino acids. The CDR3 sequence: CSARYQGGNTEAFF. The CDR3 DNA follows: TGCAGTGCTAGATACCAGGGGGGGAACACTGAAGCTTTCTTT.

CDR3 residues: CASSLTRSLYEQYF. The CDR3 DNA reads TGCGCCAGCAGCTTGACCAGGTCCCTCTACGAGCAGTACTTC. The gene calls are TRBV5-1 and TRBJ2-7; D unclear. Trimming cost V 1 base and J 3 bases, with 11 bases left between them. Germline CDR1 is SGHRS and CDR2 is YFSETQ. This CDR3 contains 14 residues.

This clonotype was detected ten times or more. J is TRBJ2-3 and V is TRBV11-2; D possibly uses TRBD1 or TRBD2 (5 bases each). CDR3 length: 15 residues. Germline CDR1 SGHAT, CDR2 FQNNGV. Trimming shortened V by 1 base and J by 2 bases, and 10 bases separated the two germline ends. The CDR3 loop reads CASSLAGPNTDTQYF. The CDR3, as DNA: TGTGCCAGCAGCTTAGCGGGGCCCAACACAGATACGCAGTATTTT.

Many counts were recorded for this clonotype. The chain combines TRBV10-1 with TRBJ2-3; 9 bases map to TRBD2. This CDR3 contains 16 residues. Germline V gene sequence: CDR1 WNHNN, CDR2 SYGVQD (reference sequence). V shed 6 bases, J shed 4 bases, and the junction held 11 bases outside the gene matches. CDR3 coding DNA: TGCGCCAGCAGCCCAATAGGCGGGAGGGCCTCAGATACGCAGTATTTT. This encodes CASSPIGGRASDTQYF.